This T cell receptor (beta chain) comes out of a study of shared clonotypes between healthy human individuals. Study-wide context: Each donor's CD8 memory used one plate, CD8 naive two, each CD4 subset three. Findings and caveats of the study: Against clonotypes common to all four donors, non-shared ones had lower generation probabilities.

With regard to this clone: Its antigen is as yet unknown. This sample also contains other DNA sequences that code for the same CDR3.

Measured with immunoSEQ multiplex PCR; TCRdb has only the in-frame clones, and not every one. The repertoire holds over a million clones, with roughly 95% as singletons. All participating donors were Caucasian adults from Nashville, Tennessee. Germline trimming cut 7 bases from V and 7 bases from J; bases unmatched to any gene: 6. The CDR3 length is 14 residues. Per germline, CDR1 MDHEN and CDR2 SYDVKM. The gene calls are TRBV28 and TRBJ1-5, with TRBD1 matching over 11 bases. The receptor was isolated from a man younger than 45 in good health. Material for sequencing was naive CD4+ T cells sorted from blood. As to subset: CD45RA+ positively selected. CDR3 sequence (DNA): TGTGCCAGCACCCCCGGGACAGGGGGACAGCCCCAGCATTTT. It translates to CASTPGTGGQPQHF.